The next 3 T cell receptor beta chains were all read from a single sample in a study of CD8+CD57+ T cells in acquired aplastic anemia. Sequenced patients had shown CD8+CD57+ cell expansion by flow cytometry. TCR beta VDJ combinations and CDR3 sequences were profiled from genomic DNA. A single record per CDR3 protein comes from TCRdb applying MiXCR to the reads. Of around 200,000 distinct CDR3 sequences in the sample, more than 60% were seen once. The sample taken for sequencing was sorted CD4+, CD8+, or CD8+CD57+ T cells (not recorded which) from PBMCs. These receptors were taken from a human donor with aplastic anemia.

In this sample, this clonotype turned up once. This chain connects TRBV29-1 to TRBJ2-1; 12 bases fit TRBD2. The CDR3 consists of 17 residues. Looked up from germline, CDR1 is SQVTM and CDR2 is ANQGSEA. V was clipped by 0 bases and J by 6 bases; unmatched bases: 9. The DNA of the CDR3 is TGCAGCGTTGAAGATGATCTAGCGGGAGGGCCTATCAATGAGCAGTTCTTC. This codes for CSVEDDLAGGPINEQFF.

In its sample, this clonotype was seen once. V usage is TRBV20-1 and J usage is TRBJ1-2; D is unclear. The CDR3 totals 10 residues. V lost 1 base and J lost 12, with 9 bases in between. From germline, CDR1 is DFQATT and CDR2 SNEGSKA (reference sequence). CDR3 region: CSARVPSDTF. CDR3 in DNA: TGCAGTGCTAGAGTCCCCTCCGACACCTTC.

The CDR3 bases are TGCAGTGCTAGGACAGGGGCTGGAAACACCATATATTTT. Translated: CSARTGAGNTIYF. The chain is built from TRBV20-1 and TRBJ1-3; TRBD1 agrees at 8 bases. This CDR3 is built from 13 residues. With V trimmed by 3 bases and J by 2 bases, 0 bases remained unmatched. Germline loops: CDR1 DFQATT, CDR2 SNEGSKA (reference sequence).